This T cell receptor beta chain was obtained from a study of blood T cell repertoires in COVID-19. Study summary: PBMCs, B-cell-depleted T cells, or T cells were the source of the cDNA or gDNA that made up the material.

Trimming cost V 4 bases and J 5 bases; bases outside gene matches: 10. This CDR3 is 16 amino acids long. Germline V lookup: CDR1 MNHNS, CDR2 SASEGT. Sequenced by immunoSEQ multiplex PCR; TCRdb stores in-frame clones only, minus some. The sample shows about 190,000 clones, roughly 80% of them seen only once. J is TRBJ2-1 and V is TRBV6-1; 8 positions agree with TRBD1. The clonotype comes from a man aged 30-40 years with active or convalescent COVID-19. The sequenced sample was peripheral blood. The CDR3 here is CASSGTGRRGHNEQFF. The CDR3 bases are TGTGCCAGCAGTGGGACAGGGCGGCGGGGACACAATGAGCAGTTCTTC.